The clone carrying this T cell receptor beta chain has a handful of counts. The sample belongs to a study of blood T cell repertoires in COVID-19. Study in general: Sites in the United States, Italy and Spain provided acute and convalescent COVID-19 samples. In each case, the material was cDNA or gDNA derived from T cells, B-cell-depleted T cells, or PBMCs.

Study processing details: It was from reference gene primer amplification that nucleated cell counts were estimated. TCRdb keeps only in-frame clones here, not all; method: immunoSEQ multiplex PCR. That table gives V, J and clone size, and the DNA gave D and trimming. Found here are some 220,000 clones, about 81% of them singletons; the top ten hold less than 6%. There are 15 residues in the CDR3. Germline values: CDR1 SGHTA, CDR2 FQGNSA. Trimming removed 3 bases from V and 7 bases from J; junction bases left unmatched: 10. The Seattle site enrolled patients during active infection and followed them longitudinally.

The receptor was derived from a woman between 65 and 79 years old with COVID-19, enrolled during active disease. V is TRBV7-2 and J is TRBJ2-7; 9 nucleotides line up with TRBD2. The sample was peripheral blood. The CDR3 DNA reads as TGTGCCAGCAGCTTGGGAGCGGGAGGCCCTTGGGAGCAGTACTTC. Translation: CASSLGAGGPWEQYF.